This T cell receptor (beta chain) was recovered during a study of blood T cell repertoires in COVID-19. Across the whole study: Some COVID-19 samples were acute and others convalescent; all came from the United States, Italy and Spain. T cells, B-cell-depleted T cells, or PBMCs provided the cDNA or gDNA that served as material.

Authors' processing steps: Nucleated cell counts were estimated from reference gene primer amplification. The assay was immunoSEQ multiplex PCR, and TCRdb's table has in-frame clones only and misses some. That table furnishes V, J and clone size, whereas the DNA furnished D and trimming. The data contain about 170,000 clones, roughly 85% of them singletons. Trimming left V 4 bases short and J 9 bases short, with 13 bases between. Germline values: CDR1 SNHLY, CDR2 FYNNEI. The CDR3 contains 13 residues. This sequence joins TRBV2 and TRBJ1-5; D not certain. The origin of this receptor is a human donor with acute or convalescent COVID-19. The donor label of this sample is uncertain. Sequencing was carried out using peripheral blood. The CDR3 region is CASSVLIEGPQHF. DNA of the CDR3: TGTGCCAGCAGTGTTTTGATCGAGGGGCCCCAGCATTTT.